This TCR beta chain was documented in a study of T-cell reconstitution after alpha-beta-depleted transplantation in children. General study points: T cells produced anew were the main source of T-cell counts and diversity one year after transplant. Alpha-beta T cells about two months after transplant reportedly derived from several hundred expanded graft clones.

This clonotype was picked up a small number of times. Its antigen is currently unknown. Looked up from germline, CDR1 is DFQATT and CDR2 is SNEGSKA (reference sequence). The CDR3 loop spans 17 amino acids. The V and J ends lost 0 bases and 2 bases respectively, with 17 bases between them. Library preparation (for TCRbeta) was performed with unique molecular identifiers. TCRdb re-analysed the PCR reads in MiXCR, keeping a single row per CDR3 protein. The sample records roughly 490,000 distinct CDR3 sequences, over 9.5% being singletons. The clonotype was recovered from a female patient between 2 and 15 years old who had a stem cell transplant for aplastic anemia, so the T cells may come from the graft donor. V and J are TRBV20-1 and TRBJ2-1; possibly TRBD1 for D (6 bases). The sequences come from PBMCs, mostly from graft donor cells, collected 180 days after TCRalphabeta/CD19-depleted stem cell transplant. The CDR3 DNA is TGCAGTGCTAGAGATGAATTGGGAGACAGGACCTACAATGAGCAGTTCTTC. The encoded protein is CSARDELGDRTYNEQFF.